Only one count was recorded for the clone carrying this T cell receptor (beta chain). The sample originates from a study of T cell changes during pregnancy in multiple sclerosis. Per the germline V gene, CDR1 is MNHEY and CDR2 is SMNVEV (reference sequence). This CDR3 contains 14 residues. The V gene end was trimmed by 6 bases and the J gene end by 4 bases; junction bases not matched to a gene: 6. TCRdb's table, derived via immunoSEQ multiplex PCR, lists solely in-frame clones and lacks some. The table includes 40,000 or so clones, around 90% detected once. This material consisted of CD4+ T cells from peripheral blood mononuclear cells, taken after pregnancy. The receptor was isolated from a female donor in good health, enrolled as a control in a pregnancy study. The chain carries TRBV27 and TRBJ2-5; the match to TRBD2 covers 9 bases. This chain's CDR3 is CASRAGGLPETQYF. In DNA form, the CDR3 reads TGTGCCAGCAGGGCGGGGGGGCTTCCAGAGACCCAGTACTTC.